This T cell receptor (beta chain) was observed in a study of blood T cell repertoires in COVID-19. Method: immunoSEQ multiplex PCR; TCRdb's copy keeps in-frame clones and lacks some. Among hundreds of thousands of clones listed, roughly nine tenths were seen once. With 7 bases removed from V and 6 bases from J, the gap between germline ends came to 15 bases. The CDR3 extends over 13 amino acids. Looked up from germline, CDR1 is SGHVS and CDR2 is FQNEAQ. This sequence joins TRBV7-8 and TRBJ1-2, with a weak D call TRBD1 (5 bases). This receptor was obtained from a woman in her late teens or twenties who had recovered from COVID-19. Material: PBMCs or T cells enriched from blood (not recorded which). The CDR3 reads CASNLGQGHGYTF. The CDR3 nucleotides read TGTGCCAGCAACTTGGGGCAGGGCCATGGCTACACCTTC.